These T cell receptor beta chains were read from a single sample in a study of T cells in localized non-small cell lung cancer. Method: immunoSEQ multiplex PCR; TCRdb's copy keeps in-frame clones and lacks some. The top ten clones hold roughly 13% of a sample with about 500 clones, 17% of them seen once. Sequenced here: normal lung tissue next to the tumor, sampled before any cancer treatment. The receptor source for this set is a male donor aged 60 or over with stage I lung adenocarcinoma. Each CDR3 is given with its conserved first and last residue. The D gene is left open where the match is weak. Expanded clones are given a class, and other clones once, few, many or no size at all.

D	V	J	size	CDR3	DNA
-	TRBV6-8	TRBJ2-2	-	CASRQILTGELFF	TGTGCCAGCCGACAGATTCTTACCGGGGAGCTGTTTTTT
-	TRBV19	TRBJ1-1	few	CASSIEPRQKAFF	TGTGCCAGTAGTATAGAACCCAGACAAAAAGCTTTCTTT
-	TRBV29-1	TRBJ1-1	few	CSVEIRQGAEAFF	TGCAGCGTTGAAATACGGCAGGGAGCTGAAGCTTTCTTT
TRBD1	TRBV19	TRBJ2-1	few	CASSMKGTGYNEQFF	TGTGCCAGTAGTATGAAGGGGACAGGGTACAATGAGCAGTTCTTC
-	TRBV9	TRBJ1-2	-	CASSVGSDAVSYGYTF	TGTGCCAGCAGCGTAGGTTCGGACGCGGTCTCCTATGGCTACACCTTC
-	TRBV11-3	TRBJ2-5	medium-sized	CASSLGGPKETQYF	TGTGCCAGCAGCTTAGGGGGACCCAAGGAGACCCAGTACTTC
-	TRBV9	TRBJ2-3	large	CASREWDNTDTQYF	TGTGCCAGCAGAGAATGGGACAACACAGATACGCAGTATTTT
-	TRBV30	TRBJ1-1	few	CAWSVDVGNAFF	TGTGCCTGGAGTGTAGATGTGGGGAATGCTTTCTTT
-	TRBV9	TRBJ2-4	large	CASSVVSGSNIQYF	TGTGCCAGCAGCGTGGTGTCCGGGAGCAACATTCAGTACTTC
-	TRBV9	TRBJ1-3	few	CASSPRRASSGNTIYF	TGTGCCAGCAGCCCCCGAAGGGCAAGCTCTGGAAACACCATATATTTT
TRBD1	TRBV6-8	TRBJ1-2	few	CASRPPGGYYGYTF	TGTGCCAGCAGGCCTCCAGGGGGTTACTATGGCTACACCTTC
-	TRBV18	TRBJ2-1	-	CASSPWGSLSNEQFF	TGTGCCAGCTCACCTTGGGGGTCCCTGTCCAATGAGCAGTTCTTC
-	TRBV11-3	TRBJ1-4	large	CASSPRMGEVEKLFF	TGTGCCAGCAGCCCTAGAATGGGGGAGGTTGAAAAACTGTTTTTT
-	TRBV30	TRBJ2-7	few	CAWRKGSGEQYF	TGTGCCTGGAGGAAGGGTAGTGGCGAGCAGTACTTC
-	TRBV19	TRBJ1-1	few	CASSALGTGAEAFF	TGTGCCAGTAGTGCCCTCGGGACCGGGGCTGAAGCTTTCTTT
TRBD1	TRBV19	TRBJ2-1	few	CASSMGTGGNEQFF	TGTGCCAGTAGTATGGGGACAGGAGGAAATGAGCAGTTCTTC
TRBD1	TRBV28	TRBJ2-5	-	CASGGQGRTLQETQYF	TGTGCCAGCGGGGGACAGGGGCGAACCCTCCAAGAGACCCAGTACTTC